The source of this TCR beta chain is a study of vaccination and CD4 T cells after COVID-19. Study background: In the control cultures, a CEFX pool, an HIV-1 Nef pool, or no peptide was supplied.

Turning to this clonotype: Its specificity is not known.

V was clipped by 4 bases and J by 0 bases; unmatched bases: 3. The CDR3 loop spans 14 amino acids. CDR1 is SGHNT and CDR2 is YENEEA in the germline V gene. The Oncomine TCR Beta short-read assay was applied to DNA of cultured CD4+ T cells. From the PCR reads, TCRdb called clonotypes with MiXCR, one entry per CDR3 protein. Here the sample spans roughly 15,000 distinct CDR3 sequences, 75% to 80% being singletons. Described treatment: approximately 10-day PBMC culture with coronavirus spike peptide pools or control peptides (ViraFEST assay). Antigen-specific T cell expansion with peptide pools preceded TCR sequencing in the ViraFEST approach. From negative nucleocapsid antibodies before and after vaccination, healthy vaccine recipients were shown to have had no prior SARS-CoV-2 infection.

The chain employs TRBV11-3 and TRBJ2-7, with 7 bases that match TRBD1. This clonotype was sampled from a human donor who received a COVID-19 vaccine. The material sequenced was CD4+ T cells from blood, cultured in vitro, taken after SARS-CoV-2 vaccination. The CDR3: CASSSRDSSYEQYF. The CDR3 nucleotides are TGTGCCAGCAGCTCCCGGGACAGCTCCTACGAGCAGTACTTC.